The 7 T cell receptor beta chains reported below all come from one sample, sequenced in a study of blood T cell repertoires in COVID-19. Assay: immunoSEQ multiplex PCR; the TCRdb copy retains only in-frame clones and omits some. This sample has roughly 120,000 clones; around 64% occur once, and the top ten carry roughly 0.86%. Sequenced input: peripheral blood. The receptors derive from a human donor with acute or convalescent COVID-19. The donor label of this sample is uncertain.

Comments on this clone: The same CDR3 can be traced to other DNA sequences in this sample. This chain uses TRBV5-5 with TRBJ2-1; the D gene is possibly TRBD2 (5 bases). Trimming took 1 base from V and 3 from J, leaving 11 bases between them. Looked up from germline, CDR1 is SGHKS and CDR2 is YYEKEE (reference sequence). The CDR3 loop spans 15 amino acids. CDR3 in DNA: TGTGCCAGCAGCTTGACAGACGGGGTCTACAATGAGCAGTTCTTC. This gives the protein CASSLTDGVYNEQFF.

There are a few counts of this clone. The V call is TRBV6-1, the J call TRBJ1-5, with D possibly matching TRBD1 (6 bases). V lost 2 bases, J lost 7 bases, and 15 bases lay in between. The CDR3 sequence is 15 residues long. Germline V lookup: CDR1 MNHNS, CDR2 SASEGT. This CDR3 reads CASSELTGHIQPQHF. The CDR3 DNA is TGTGCCAGCAGTGAACTAACAGGGCACATCCAGCCCCAGCATTTT.

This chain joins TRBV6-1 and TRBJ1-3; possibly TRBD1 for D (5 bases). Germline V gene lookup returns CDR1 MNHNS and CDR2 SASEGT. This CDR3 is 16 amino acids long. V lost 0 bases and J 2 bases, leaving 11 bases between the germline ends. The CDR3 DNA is TGTGCCAGCAGTGAAGCGCTAGGGGCTACTGGAAACACCATATATTTT. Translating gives CASSEALGATGNTIYF.

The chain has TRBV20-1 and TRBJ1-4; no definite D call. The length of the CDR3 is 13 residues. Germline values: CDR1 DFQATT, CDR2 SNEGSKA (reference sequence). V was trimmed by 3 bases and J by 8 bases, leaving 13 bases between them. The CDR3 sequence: CSASSQGSEKLFF. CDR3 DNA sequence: TGCAGTGCTAGTTCCCAAGGGAGCGAAAAACTGTTTTTT.

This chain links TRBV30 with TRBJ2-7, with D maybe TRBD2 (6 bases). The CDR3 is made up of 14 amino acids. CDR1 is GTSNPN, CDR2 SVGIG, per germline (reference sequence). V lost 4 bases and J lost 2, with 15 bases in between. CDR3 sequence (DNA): TGTGCCTGGAAGGGTAGCGGAACTACCTACGAGCAGTACGTC. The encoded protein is CAWKGSGTTYEQYV.

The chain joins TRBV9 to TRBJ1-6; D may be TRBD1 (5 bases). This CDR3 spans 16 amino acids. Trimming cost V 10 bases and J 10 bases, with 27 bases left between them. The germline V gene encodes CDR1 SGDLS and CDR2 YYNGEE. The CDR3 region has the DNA TGTGCCGGAAGCACCGGATTAGGAGGGTGGGACTCACCCCTCCACTTT. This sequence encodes CAGSTGLGGWDSPLHF.

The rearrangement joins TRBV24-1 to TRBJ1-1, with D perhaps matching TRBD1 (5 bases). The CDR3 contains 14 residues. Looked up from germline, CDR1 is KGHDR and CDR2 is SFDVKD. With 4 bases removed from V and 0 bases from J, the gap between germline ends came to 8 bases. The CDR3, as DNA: TGTGCCACCAGTGAGGGGGGGATGAACACTGAAGCTTTCTTT. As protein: CATSEGGMNTEAFF.